This TCR beta chain comes out of a study of T cells after somatic rescue of genetic block. Germline V gene sequence: CDR1 SGHTA, CDR2 FQGNSA. This CDR3 has 15 amino acids. The V and J ends lost 2 bases and 4 bases respectively, with 14 bases between them. Sequenced by immunoSEQ multiplex PCR; TCRdb stores in-frame clones only, minus some. The sample records roughly 65,000 clones, roughly 90% being singletons. This clonotype originated in a man aged 40-55 years. The specimen sequenced was peripheral blood mononuclear cells (PBMCs). The rearrangement links TRBV7-2 to TRBJ2-5; tentative D call: TRBD1 (6 bases). The CDR3 here is CASSLTGLERETQYF. For the CDR3, the DNA is TGTGCCAGCAGCTTAACAGGGCTGGAGAGAGAGACCCAGTACTTC.